The 22 T cell receptor beta chains presented below share a single source sample, sequenced in a study of blood T cells in healthy people across ages. Through a sample-barcoded 5' primer and a J-beta primer mix, a second PCR was run for roughly 7 to 11 cycles. One entry per CDR3 protein, called by TCRdb with MiXCR from the 5' RACE reads. The sample has 1,500,000 or so distinct CDR3 sequences, 59% seen once. Sequenced: blood. The receptors were sampled from a man younger than 35 in good health.

As regards this clonotype: With a much larger clone just one base away, this may be a read error. The chain uses TRBV20-1 and TRBJ2-4, with 7 bases identical to TRBD1. The germline gives CDR1 DFQATT, CDR2 SNEGSKA (reference sequence). The V and J ends lost 5 bases and 13 bases, in that order; junction bases with no gene match: 17. The CDR3 length is 14 residues. CDR3 region: CSAAEPGQRYGQYF. CDR3 in DNA: TGCAGTGCTGCGGAGCCGGGACAGAGATACGGGCAGTACTTC.

In DNA form, the CDR3 reads TGTGCCAGCAGTGGGGGAAGAGCGGGAGGTACCTACAATGAGCAGTTCTTC. Amino acids: CASSGGRAGGTYNEQFF. This chain links TRBV7-9 with TRBJ2-1, with 9 bases that match TRBD2. Trimming at V came to 6 bases and at J to 2 bases, leaving 11 bases not matched to a gene. The CDR3 is 17 residues long. CDR1 and CDR2 from the germline V gene are SEHNR and FQNEAQ (reference sequence).

This clonotype was counted only a few times. The chain employs TRBV4-2 and TRBJ1-2; D not resolved. Germline CDR1 and CDR2: LGHNA and YNFKEQ. V lost 0 bases and J lost 8, with 22 bases in between. The length of the CDR3 is 17 residues. CDR3 nucleotides: TGTGCCAGCAGCCAAGATCCTCGGGGTCTCGGGCTAGAGGGCTACACCTTC. It codes for CASSQDPRGLGLEGYTF.

This chain connects TRBV25-1 to TRBJ2-1; the match to TRBD2 covers 11 bases. The junction had 8 bases not matched to a gene; V was cut back by 4 bases and J by 6 bases. This CDR3 is 16 amino acids long. CDR1 and CDR2 from the germline V gene are MGHDK and SYGVNS. The CDR3 DNA follows: TGTGCCAGCAGTGGCGTCGGGGGACTAGCGGCCAATGAGCAGTTCTTC. Protein sequence: CASSGVGGLAANEQFF.

This clonotype was seen a few times. V is TRBV4-1 and J is TRBJ2-1, with 7 positions matching TRBD2. This CDR3 region has 15 residues. The V segment lost 2 bases and the J segment 5 bases; nucleotides outside the gene matches: 6. CDR1 MGHRA and CDR2 YSYEKL come from the germline V gene. Here the CDR3 DNA reads TGCGCCAGCAGCCAACCAGCGGGGAGGAACAATGAGCAGTTCTTC. This sequence encodes CASSQPAGRNNEQFF.

The chain carries TRBV4-1 and TRBJ1-2; 7 bases line up with TRBD1. Germline CDR1 MGHRA, CDR2 YSYEKL. The V segment lost 0 bases and the J segment 5 bases; nucleotides outside the gene matches: 9. The CDR3 extends over 16 amino acids. This chain's CDR3 is CASSQDYFRGAYGYTF. In DNA form, the CDR3 reads TGCGCCAGCAGCCAAGATTACTTCAGGGGGGCGTATGGCTACACCTTC.

The V gene is TRBV4-1, the J gene TRBJ1-1; 11 bases map to TRBD1. The CDR3 consists of 16 residues. The J segment lost 4 bases and the V segment lost 4 bases, leaving 8 bases of the junction unmatched. Germline CDR1 reads MGHRA; CDR2 reads YSYEKL. Here the CDR3 reads CASSPLVGQGATEAFF. CDR3 DNA sequence: TGCGCCAGCAGCCCCCTCGTAGGACAGGGGGCCACTGAAGCTTTCTTT.

The chain is built from TRBV7-2 and TRBJ2-3; D remains unclear. The CDR3 has 13 residues. V gave up 5 bases and J gave up 4 bases, with 10 bases separating them. Germline CDR1 SGHTA, CDR2 FQGNSA. The chain's CDR3 is CASSITESDTQYF. DNA for the CDR3: TGTGCCAGCAGCATAACAGAATCAGATACGCAGTATTTT.

The rearrangement links TRBV6-5 to TRBJ2-7, with 8 bases that match TRBD1. The V and J ends lost 6 bases and 2 bases, in that order; junction bases with no gene match: 9. The CDR3 has 15 amino acids. Germline V CDR1 and CDR2: MNHEY, SVGAGI. The CDR3 sequence: CASRSGQEPPYEQYF. The CDR3 DNA reads as TGTGCCAGCAGATCGGGACAGGAGCCTCCCTACGAGCAGTACTTC.

This clonotype showed up just a few times. This chain uses TRBV20-1 with TRBJ2-5; D unclear. CDR1 DFQATT and CDR2 SNEGSKA come from the germline V gene (reference sequence). V was pared by 1 base and J by 3 bases, with 12 bases between. This CDR3 is built from 14 residues. CDR3 nucleotide sequence: TGCAGTGCTAGAGTCGTTAGCCCAGAAGAGACCCAGTACTTC. Translation: CSARVVSPEETQYF.

Regarding this clonotype: Possible read error: a much larger clone is one base away. The chain joins TRBV15 to TRBJ1-2, with D uncertain. Germline V gene lookup returns CDR1 LNHNV and CDR2 YYDKDF (reference sequence). V lost 1 base and J lost 8, with 14 bases in between. This CDR3 is built from 14 residues. The CDR3 bases are TGTGCCACCAGCAGAGGTCTTCCTGCGGGAGGCTACACCTTC. Translating gives CATSRGLPAGGYTF. Looking up the rest from reference TRBV15 and TRBJ1-2 gives the full variable domain: DAMVIQNPRYQVTQFGKPVTLSCSQTLNHNVMYWYQQKSSQAPKLLFHYYDKDFNNEADTPDNFQSRRPNTSFCFLDIRSPGLGDTAMYLCATSRGLPAGGYTFGSGTRLTVV.

This chain connects TRBV7-9 to TRBJ1-5; D remains unclear. V was cut by 4 bases and J by 3 bases, with 7 bases left in between. The CDR3 loop spans 13 amino acids. The germline V gene encodes CDR1 SEHNR and CDR2 FQNEAQ (reference sequence). The CDR3 loop is CASSSAINQPQHF. In DNA form, the CDR3 reads TGTGCCAGCAGCTCAGCAATCAATCAGCCCCAGCATTTT.

This clonotype was counted once. The chain recombines TRBV2 with TRBJ2-5, with D maybe TRBD1 (5 bases). Near its end, the DNA agrees better with TRBJ2-7, so the J call may be wrong. Per the germline V gene, CDR1 is SNHLY and CDR2 is FYNNEI. CDR3 length equals 14 residues. This CDR3 reads CASSDDSLGYEQYF. DNA of the CDR3: TGTGCCAGCAGCGATGACAGTTTAGGCTACGAGCAGTACTTC.

The V call is TRBV7-9, the J call TRBJ1-2; 8 bases map to TRBD1. Trimming removed 4 bases from V and 3 bases from J; junction bases left unmatched: 4. Germline assignment: CDR1 SEHNR and CDR2 FQNEAQ (reference sequence). The CDR3 has 14 residues. Here the CDR3 reads CASSSDRGHYGYTF. For the CDR3, the DNA is TGTGCCAGCAGCTCAGACAGGGGTCACTATGGCTACACCTTC.

The gene calls are TRBV12-3 or TRBV12-4 and TRBJ2-5; TRBD1 is a possible D gene (6 bases). The CDR3 extends over 15 amino acids. V was trimmed by 5 bases and J by 1 base, leaving 14 bases between them. The CDR3 DNA sequence: TGTGCCAGCAGTATACAAGGACAGCTCCAAGAGACCCAGTACTTC. The encoded protein is CASSIQGQLQETQYF.

This chain connects TRBV2 to TRBJ1-5, with D uncertain. Looked up from germline, CDR1 is SNHLY and CDR2 is FYNNEI. The CDR3 is made up of 14 amino acids. V lost 4 bases, J lost 6 bases, and 13 bases lay in between. The CDR3 nucleotides read TGTGCCAGCAGTGCTAGGGCGGCTAGTCAGCCCCAGCATTTT. This gives the protein CASSARAASQPQHF.

The genes are TRBV3-1 and TRBJ2-2; perhaps D is TRBD1 or TRBD2 (5 bases each). Germline V CDR1 and CDR2: LGHDT, YNNKEL (reference sequence). The CDR3 totals 16 residues. V shed 0 bases and J shed 6 bases, with 14 bases lying between them. The CDR3 nucleotides read TGTGCCAGCAGCCAAGATACGAGGGGTGTTGCCGGGGAGCTGTTTTTT. Amino acid sequence: CASSQDTRGVAGELFF.

This clonotype occurred once. The chain carries TRBV20-1 and TRBJ2-5; no firm D call. Trimming removed 0 bases at V and 3 bases at J, with 8 bases between. This CDR3 is 13 amino acids long. The germline CDR1 and CDR2 sequences are DFQATT and SNEGSKA (reference sequence). The CDR3 DNA reads TGCAGTGCTAGAGATTTCGCAGAAGAGACCCAGTACTTC. Translated: CSARDFAEETQYF.

J is TRBJ2-4 and V is TRBV6-1, with 7 bases that match TRBD1. The DNA end is more similar to TRBJ2-7, so the J call may be wrong. This CDR3 has 15 residues. The germline V gene encodes CDR1 MNHNS and CDR2 SASEGT. CDR3 in amino acids: CASSEAGTVSYEQYF. The CDR3 bases are TGTGCCAGCAGTGAAGCGGGGACAGTCTCCTACGAGCAGTACTTC.

This clonotype was detected only a few times. The chain links TRBV23-1 to TRBJ2-7; D assignment may be TRBD1 or TRBD2 (7 bases each). TRBV23-1 is recorded as an ORF, its role being uncertain. V was trimmed by 2 bases and J by 1 base, leaving 15 bases between them. This CDR3 is 16 amino acids long. CDR3 nucleotide sequence: TGCGCCAGCAGTCAAAGGGAGGGGACAGCTTCCTACGAGCAGTACTTC. Protein: CASSQREGTASYEQYF.

The chain links TRBV20-1 to TRBJ1-4; D not certain. V gave up 4 bases and J gave up 7 bases, with 10 bases separating them. The length of the CDR3 is 12 residues. Looked up from germline, CDR1 is DFQATT and CDR2 is SNEGSKA (reference sequence). CDR3 in amino acids: CSAMGFSEKLFF. CDR3 sequence (DNA): TGCAGTGCTATGGGGTTTAGTGAAAAACTGTTTTTT.

The V gene is TRBV28, the J gene TRBJ2-3; D is perhaps TRBD1 (5 bases). V was trimmed by 5 bases and J by 3 bases, leaving 15 bases between them. CDR3 length equals 15 residues. In germline, CDR1 is MDHEN, CDR2 SYDVKM. CDR3 DNA sequence: TGTGCCAGCAGTATCCAGGGTTTTAGGACAGATACGCAGTATTTT. Protein sequence: CASSIQGFRTDTQYF.